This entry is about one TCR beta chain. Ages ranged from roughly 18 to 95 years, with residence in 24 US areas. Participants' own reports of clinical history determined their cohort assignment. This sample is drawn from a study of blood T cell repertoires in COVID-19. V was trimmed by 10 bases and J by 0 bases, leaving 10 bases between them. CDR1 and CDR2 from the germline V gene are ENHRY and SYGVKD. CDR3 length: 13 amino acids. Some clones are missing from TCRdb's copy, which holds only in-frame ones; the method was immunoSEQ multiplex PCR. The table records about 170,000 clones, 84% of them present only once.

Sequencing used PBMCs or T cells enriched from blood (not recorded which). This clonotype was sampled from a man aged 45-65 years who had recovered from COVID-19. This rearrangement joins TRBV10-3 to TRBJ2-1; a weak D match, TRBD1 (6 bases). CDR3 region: CASRGSSYNEQFF. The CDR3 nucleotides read TGTGCCAGCAGGGGCAGCTCCTACAATGAGCAGTTCTTC.